Listed below are T cell receptor beta chains from one sample, sequenced in a study of CD8+CD57+ T cells in acquired aplastic anemia. TCRdb independently ran MiXCR on the reads; one entry per CDR3 protein. The sample includes 150,000 to 180,000 distinct CDR3 sequences, 52% of them seen just once. Sequencing was performed on sorted CD4+, CD8+, or CD8+CD57+ T cells (not recorded which) from PBMCs. The receptors shown here come from a human donor with aplastic anemia. Each CDR3 is given with its conserved first and last residue. The D gene is left open where the match is weak. A clone size is listed for some rows: how often the clone was seen (once, few, many), or a class if it is expanded.

NA	NA	TRBV6-4	TRBJ2-7	CASSDRGVGGTDF	TGTGCCAGCAGTGACAGGGGGGTCGGGGGGACCGACTTC
NA	once	TRBV20-1	TRBJ2-1	CSAREVGEQFF	TGCAGTGCTAGAGAGGTTGGAGAGCAGTTCTTC
TRBD1	NA	TRBV20-1	TRBJ1-6	CSARVGQGVNSPLHF	TGCAGTGCTAGAGTGGGACAGGGAGTTAATTCACCCCTCCACTTT
NA	NA	TRBV7-2	TRBJ2-7	CASTEPGQGYEQYF	TGTGCCAGCACCGAGCCGGGCCAGGGCTACGAGCAGTACTTC
TRBD1	NA	TRBV13	TRBJ1-2	CASTGTDYGYTF	TGTGCCTCAACCGGGACAGACTATGGCTACACCTTC
NA	NA	TRBV12-3/TRBV12-4	TRBJ1-3	CASSLGGYLSVIYF	TGTGCCAGCAGTTTAGGTGGCTACCTTAGTGTCATATATTTT
NA	many	TRBV7-2	TRBJ2-7	CASSLVGSRTYEQYF	TGTGCCAGCAGCTTAGTAGGGAGTAGAACCTACGAGCAGTACTTC
TRBD1	NA	TRBV29-1	TRBJ1-2	CSVRGDRALYGYTF	TGCAGCGTTCGGGGGGACAGGGCATTGTATGGCTACACCTTC
NA	once	TRBV24-1	TRBJ1-2	CATQDGALFGYTF	TGTGCCACCCAGGACGGTGCTCTATTTGGCTACACCTTC
NA	NA	TRBV20-1	TRBJ2-7	CSARAPRGAYEQYF	TGCAGTGCTAGAGCACCCAGGGGGGCCTACGAGCAGTACTTC
NA	NA	TRBV2	TRBJ2-7	CASSEAWGGEQYF	TGTGCCAGCAGTGAAGCATGGGGTGGCGAGCAGTACTTC
NA	many	TRBV6-1	TRBJ2-7	CASSPLTAAYEQYF	TGTGCCAGCAGTCCATTGACAGCGGCCTACGAGCAGTACTTC
TRBD2	NA	TRBV5-1	TRBJ2-7	CASSAGVLAAYEQYF	TGCGCCAGCAGCGCGGGGGTACTAGCGGCCTACGAGCAGTACTTC
TRBD2	NA	TRBV12-3/TRBV12-4	TRBJ2-3	CASQSGTQQYF	TGTGCCAGCCAGAGCGGGACTCAGCAGTATTTT
NA	NA	TRBV2	TRBJ1-1	CAIQGFLNTEAFF	TGTGCCATACAGGGATTTTTGAACACTGAAGCTTTCTTT
NA	NA	TRBV6-5	TRBJ1-1	CASSYSRAGQCTEAFF	TGTGCCAGCAGTTACTCGAGGGCAGGGCAGTGTACTGAAGCTTTCTTT
TRBD1	NA	TRBV29-1	TRBJ2-2	CSVEVEDRGVVGELLF	TGCAGCGTTGAAGTAGAGGACAGGGGGGTCGTGGGGGAGCTGCTTTTT
NA	NA	TRBV2	TRBJ1-1	CANPTELNTEAFF	TGTGCCAACCCGACAGAGCTGAACACTGAAGCTTTCTTT
TRBD2	many	TRBV2	TRBJ2-1	CATRNPMRGDRSEQFF	TGTGCCACCCGTAACCCGATGCGGGGGGATAGGAGTGAGCAGTTCTTC
NA	many	TRBV11-2	TRBJ2-7	CASSFQGSHYEQYF	TGTGCCAGCAGCTTTCAGGGGAGTCACTACGAGCAGTACTTC
TRBD2	few	TRBV20-1	TRBJ2-3	CSWGGAGTDTQYF	TGCAGTTGGGGGGGAGCGGGGACAGATACGCAGTATTTT
NA	NA	TRBV12-3/TRBV12-4	TRBJ1-1	CASSSLGEGINTEAFF	TGTGCCAGCAGTTCCTTGGGAGAAGGGATCAACACTGAAGCTTTCTTT
NA	NA	TRBV27	TRBJ2-2	CASRPDTSRLGTGELFF	TGTGCCAGCAGGCCTGATACTAGCCGTCTCGGGACGGGGGAGCTGTTTTTT
NA	once	TRBV12-3/TRBV12-4	TRBJ2-5	CASSLRRSGTQYF	TGTGCCAGCAGTTTAAGGCGGTCAGGGACCCAGTACTTC
NA	NA	TRBV5-5	TRBJ1-6	CASSPLGVNSPLHF	TGTGCCAGCAGTCCCCTGGGGGTTAATTCACCCCTCCACTTT
NA	NA	TRBV29-1	TRBJ1-1	CSVSNGNTEAFF	TGCAGCGTCTCGAATGGGAACACTGAAGCTTTCTTT
TRBD1	NA	TRBV28	TRBJ1-5	CASSSGQGLNQPQHF	TGTGCCAGCAGCTCGGGACAGGGCCTTAATCAGCCCCAGCATTTT
NA	many	TRBV4-1	TRBJ2-7	CASSKRSAVAIDEQYF	TGCGCCAGCAGCAAAAGGTCGGCAGTAGCAATCGACGAGCAGTACTTC
TRBD1	NA	TRBV2	TRBJ1-5	CASDHYGTGDEPQHF	TGTGCCAGCGACCATTACGGGACAGGGGACGAGCCCCAGCATTTT
NA	NA	TRBV7-6	TRBJ2-3	CASKQGPADTQYF	TGTGCCAGTAAACAGGGACCGGCAGATACGCAGTATTTT
NA	few	TRBV24-1	TRBJ1-5	CATSDPARPNQPQHF	TGTGCCACCAGTGACCCAGCCAGGCCCAATCAGCCCCAGCATTTT
TRBD2	NA	TRBV15	TRBJ2-1	CATSRGASGGAKEQFF	TGTGCCACTAGCAGAGGGGCTAGCGGGGGGGCCAAAGAGCAGTTCTTC
TRBD1	many	TRBV6-5	TRBJ1-1	CASSYATGLTEAFF	TGTGCCAGCAGTTACGCGACAGGGCTCACTGAAGCTTTCTTT
TRBD1	NA	TRBV9	TRBJ1-1	CASSVAIGQGDTEAFF	TGTGCCAGCAGCGTAGCCATAGGACAGGGGGACACTGAAGCTTTCTTT
NA	NA	TRBV19	TRBJ1-1	CASSIAGMNTEAFF	TGTGCCAGTAGTATAGCGGGAATGAACACTGAAGCTTTCTTT
NA	NA	TRBV11-3	TRBJ1-6	CASSLEDSNSPLHF	TGTGCCAGCAGCTTAGAGGACAGTAATTCACCCCTCCACTTT
TRBD1	many	TRBV9	TRBJ2-7	CASSPGTGSEQYF	TGTGCCAGCAGCCCGGGGACAGGTAGCGAGCAGTACTTC